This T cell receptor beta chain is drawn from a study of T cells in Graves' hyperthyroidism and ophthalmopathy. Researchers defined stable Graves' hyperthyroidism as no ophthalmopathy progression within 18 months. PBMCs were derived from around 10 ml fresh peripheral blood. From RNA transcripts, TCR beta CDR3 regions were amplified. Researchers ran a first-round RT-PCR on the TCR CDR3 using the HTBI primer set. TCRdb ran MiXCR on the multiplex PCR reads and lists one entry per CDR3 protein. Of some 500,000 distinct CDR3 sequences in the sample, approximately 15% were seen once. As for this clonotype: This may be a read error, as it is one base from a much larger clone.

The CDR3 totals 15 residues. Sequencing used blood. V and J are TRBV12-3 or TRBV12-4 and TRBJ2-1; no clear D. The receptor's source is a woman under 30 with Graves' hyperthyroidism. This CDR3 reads CASSLLGPSSDEQLF. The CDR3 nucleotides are TGTGCCAGCAGTTTATTAGGCCCGAGTTCCGATGAGCAGCTCTTC.